This TCR beta chain was recorded in a study of blood T cell repertoires in COVID-19. On the study more broadly: There were acute and convalescent COVID-19 samples, and they came from the United States, Italy and Spain. The cDNA or gDNA used as material had been derived from T cells, B-cell-depleted T cells, or PBMCs.

Repertoires were generated with immunoSEQ multiplex PCR, while TCRdb's copy carries only in-frame clones and drops some. This table has roughly 160,000 clones, under 90% appearing once. Recruits, aged roughly 18 to 100 years, lived in roughly 22 US areas. Cohort assignment relied on participant-reported clinical history. CDR3 size: 11 residues. Looked up from germline, CDR1 is SQVTM and CDR2 is ANQGSEA. V gave up 5 bases and J gave up 8 bases; unmatched junction bases: 3. This clonotype originated in a man in his sixties who had recovered from COVID-19. The chain recombines TRBV29-1 with TRBJ2-1, with 7 bases matching TRBD1. The sample comprised PBMCs or T cells enriched from blood (not recorded which). The CDR3, as DNA: TGCAGCGTTACAGGGGAACATGAGCAGTTCTTC. Its protein product is CSVTGEHEQFF.